Presented here are 15 T cell receptor beta chains from one specimen sequenced in a study of T cells in women clearing cervical HPV infection. Clones were read by immunoSEQ multiplex PCR, and TCRdb kept only the in-frame ones, dropping some. The sample totals about 27,000 clones; its top ten clones hold under 25%. The sequenced sample consisted of blood buffy coat. These receptors all come from a woman between 18 and 70 years old with a cervical HPV16 infection that either progressed to CIN3+ or cleared (not recorded which).

A word on this clone: The observed sequence ends 3 residues before the CDR3 terminus, with the missing tail filled in from the germline J gene. V gene TRBV19 combines with J gene TRBJ2-4; D remains unclear. This CDR3 contains 15 residues. Germline V gene lookup returns CDR1 LNHDA and CDR2 SQIVND (reference sequence). Between the trimmed V and J ends, which lost 3 bases and 0 bases, there was a span of 9 bases. The CDR3 spells CASSIEPRAKNIQYF. Partial CDR3 DNA: TGTGCCAGTAGTATTGAGCCGAGAGCCAAAAACATT.

On this clone: The CDR3 end falls 3 residues outside the read, so it is completed with the germline J gene. The chain recombines TRBV28 with TRBJ2-7; TRBD2 aligns across 8 bases. CDR1 MDHEN and CDR2 SYDVKM come from the germline V gene. Trimming removed 4 bases from V and 5 bases from J; junction bases left unmatched: 13. This CDR3 has 16 amino acids. The part of the CDR3 DNA that was read is TGTGCCAGCAGTTCCCTAATTCCGGGGGGGCTTAACGAG. Protein sequence: CASSSLIPGGLNE. The whole CDR3 is CASSSLIPGGLNEQYF.

With regard to this clone: Read data end 3 residues before the CDR3 end; the end is taken from the germline J gene. The chain is built from TRBV7-2 and TRBJ1-5; D is ambiguous. The CDR3 runs to 14 residues. CDR1 is SGHTA and CDR2 is FQGNSA in the germline V gene. V gave up 3 bases and J gave up 6 bases, with 12 bases separating them. CDR3 DNA (partial): TGTGCCAGCAGCTTTATCGGTTTTGGTCAGCCC. Translating gives CASSFIGFGQP. In full, the CDR3 reads CASSFIGFGQPQHF.

As regards this clone: The CDR3 extends 3 residues past the end of the read, so its final part is completed from the germline J gene. The chain uses TRBV19 and TRBJ2-7, with D unresolved. The CDR3 loop spans 14 amino acids. Germline CDR1 reads LNHDA; CDR2 reads SQIVND (reference sequence). Trimming removed 5 bases from V and 1 base from J, with 12 bases in between. The part of the CDR3 DNA that was read is TGTGCCAGTAGTGAGGCCGAGAGGTCCTACGAG. The encoded protein is CASSEAERSYE. The whole CDR3 protein is CASSEAERSYEQYF. Combining the CDR3 with reference TRBV19 and TRBJ2-7 gives the whole variable domain DGGITQSPKYLFRKEGQNVTLSCEQNLNHDAMYWYRQDPGQGLRLIYYSQIVNDFQKGDIAEGYSVSREKKESFPLTVTSAQKNPTAFYLCASSEAERSYEQYFGPGTRLTVT.

A word on this clone: Read coverage stops 3 residues before the CDR3 terminus; the germline J gene supplies the remainder. The chain links TRBV20-1 to TRBJ1-2; D ambiguous. Trimming removed 0 bases at V and 0 bases at J, with 8 bases between. CDR1 and CDR2 from the germline V gene are DFQATT and SNEGSKA (reference sequence). The CDR3 length is 14 residues. The sequenced part of the CDR3 DNA is TGCAGTGCTAGAGAGGCGGCTACTAACTATGGC. This gives the protein CSAREAATNYG. The whole CDR3 sequence reads CSAREAATNYGYTF.

As for this clone: The read stops 3 residues short of the end of the CDR3; the missing end is completed from the germline J gene. This sequence joins TRBV7-2 and TRBJ1-2; D is perhaps TRBD1 (5 bases). CDR3 length: 14 amino acids. Germline values: CDR1 SGHTA, CDR2 FQGNSA. The CDR3 is CASSRDWNYYDYTF. The sequenced part of the CDR3 DNA is TGTGCCAGCAGCCGGGACTGGAACTACTACGAC.

Concerning this clone itself: The read gets to within 3 residues of the CDR3 end, and the germline J gene fills in the rest. The same CDR3 arises from other DNA sequences in this sample as well. The V gene is TRBV5-1, the J gene TRBJ2-5, with TRBD2 matching 9 bases. The germline gives CDR1 SGHRS, CDR2 YFSETQ. The CDR3 sequence is 16 residues long. V lost 0 bases, J lost 4 bases, and 7 bases stayed unmatched. The CDR3: CASSLGSSGKGETQYF. The CDR3 bases that were read are TGCGCCAGCAGCTTGGGGTCTAGCGGGAAGGGAGAGACC.

A note on this clone: The DNA ends 3 residues before the CDR3 does, and the rest of the CDR3 is filled in from the germline J gene. The chain has TRBV20-1 and TRBJ2-3; weak D call: TRBD2 (5 bases). The CDR3 runs 14 residues. Germline loops: CDR1 DFQATT, CDR2 SNEGSKA (reference sequence). V lost 4 bases and J 6 bases, leaving 17 bases between the germline ends. CDR3 protein: CSATSPQGLDTQYF. CDR3 bases read: TGCAGTGCTACTAGCCCACAAGGTTTGGATACG.

With regard to this clone: The read is 3 residues too short to cover the CDR3 end, so that end is filled in from the germline J gene. The gene calls are TRBV11-3 and TRBJ1-1; D perhaps matches TRBD1 (6 bases). The CDR3 spans 15 residues. Per germline, CDR1 SGHNT and CDR2 YENEEA. Trimming took off 4 bases at V and 1 base at J, with 13 bases between the two ends. The part of the CDR3 DNA that was read is TGTGCCAGCAGCTCCCTGGGGGCCTGGAACACTGAA. This sequence encodes CASSSLGAWNTE. The complete CDR3 reads CASSSLGAWNTEAFF.

Notes on this clone: Read sequence stops 3 residues before the CDR3 end, and the germline J gene provides the missing end. This chain joins TRBV20-1 and TRBJ2-3; a weak D match, TRBD1 (5 bases). Germline V gene lookup returns CDR1 DFQATT and CDR2 SNEGSKA (reference sequence). CDR3 length: 14 amino acids. V lost 3 bases and J lost 0, with 10 bases in between. The CDR3 here is CSARRQPSTDTQYF. The sequenced CDR3 bases are TGCAGTGCTAGGAGACAGCCTAGCACAGATACG.

As concerns this clone: The CDR3 goes on 3 residues after the read ends, and that part is filled in from the germline J gene. The chain joins TRBV19 to TRBJ1-2, with D uncertain. CDR3 length: 16 residues. The germline CDR1 and CDR2 sequences are LNHDA and SQIVND (reference sequence). Here the CDR3 reads CASSTTSGISYNDYTF. The CDR3 bases that were read are TGTGCCAGTAGTACTACTAGCGGGATCTCCTACAATGAC.

Note on this clone: The read ends 3 residues before the CDR3 terminus; that terminus is restored from the germline J gene. The rearrangement joins TRBV20-1 to TRBJ2-7; D perhaps matches TRBD1 (6 bases). The CDR3 has 14 residues. The ends were cut back, 1 base at V and 6 bases at J, with 16 bases in the middle. CDR1 and CDR2 from the germline V gene are DFQATT and SNEGSKA (reference sequence). This CDR3 is CSARVRGSSGEQYF. Incomplete CDR3 DNA: TGCAGTGCTAGAGTAAGGGGGAGCTCGGGCGAG.

A word on this clone: The read ends 3 residues before the CDR3 terminus; that terminus is restored from the germline J gene. The J gene is TRBJ2-1, the V gene TRBV7-3; a weak D match, TRBD2 (6 bases). CDR1 and CDR2 (germline): SGHTA, FQGTGA. Trimming stripped 3 bases from V and 3 bases from J, with 18 bases between. The CDR3 loop spans 17 amino acids. CDR3 DNA, as far as it was read: TGTGCCAGCAGCTTTTCCAGCGGGTCGTTGGGCTACAATGAG. It is translated as CASSFSSGSLGYNE. The full CDR3 protein reads CASSFSSGSLGYNEQFF.

In the case of this clone: Read sequence stops 3 residues before the CDR3 end, and the germline J gene provides the missing end. The chain joins TRBV29-1 to TRBJ2-7; tentatively, D is TRBD2 (6 bases). The CDR3 extends over 11 amino acids. Germline values: CDR1 SQVTM, CDR2 ANQGSEA. Trimming removed 4 bases at V and 2 bases at J, with 6 bases between. Incomplete CDR3 DNA: TGCAGCGTTGGGACTACCTACGAG. Protein: CSVGTTYE. From start to end, the CDR3 is CSVGTTYEQYF.

CDR3 in amino acids: CASSLGALAEQYF. The covered CDR3 bases are TGTGCCAGCAGCTTAGGAGCCCTCGCCGAG. This chain joins TRBV7-9 and TRBJ2-7; D gene uncertain. The CDR3 end lies 3 residues beyond the end of the read and is filled in from the germline J gene. The CDR3 has 13 residues. V was cut by 1 base and J by 6 bases, with 10 bases left in between. CDR1 is SEHNR and CDR2 is FQNEAQ in the germline V gene (reference sequence).